This note documents a single TCR beta chain sequence. This clonotype was counted a few times. The antigen this receptor binds is unknown. It has no much larger one-base neighbor in the sample; base qualities were not kept. The 39 donors, aged 6 to 90 years, were systemically healthy Caucasian individuals from Russia. Each donor gave ten milliliters of peripheral blood, drawn into EDTA-treated Vacutainer tubes. Ficoll-Paque density-gradient centrifugation was used to isolate PBMCs, with at least 6.5 million per sample. Trizol reagent was used to extract total RNA from PBMCs, with at least 6 micrograms per sample. Naive CD45RAhigh/CD27high T cell percentages were measured by flow cytometry on a PBMC aliquot from every donor. This sample was taken from a study of blood T cells in healthy people across ages (dated by TCRdb to the mid-2010s). Regarding the study in general: In model experiments, template switching captured roughly one uniquely barcoded TCR beta cDNA molecule for every two T cells. The study measured age-related changes in TCR beta repertoire diversity using deep sequencing normalized with unique cDNA molecular identifiers. Donors were grouped into four age groups: young (average approximately 16 years), middle-aged (about 40), aged (62) and long-lived (around 80). The study analyzed two additional independent replicas of 1 million unique cDNA reads from the same blood draw for two donors, one aged 18 to 30 and one aged 80 or older. Results and caveats for the whole study, not just this receptor: Because profiling used bulk unsorted PBMCs, naive and antigen-experienced compartments could not be compared conclusively. Because donor CMV infection status was unknown, age-related changes in expanded clonotypes were potentially confounded. Estimates of total diversity from one million sequenced T cells were regarded as lower bounds and underestimates. The long-lived group showed more naive CD4+ T cells, fewer expanded clones and increased TCR diversity than the aged group, suggesting age selection. There was a strong correlation between observed TCR beta diversity and the percentage of naive T cells measured by flow cytometry. As age increased, observed TCR beta diversity per million T cells dropped in a roughly linear way, and a significant reduction was already evident by age 40.

Libraries were constructed by 5' RACE. Reads for this sample came from an Illumina HiSeq 2500. A second about 7 to 12 cycle PCR used a sample-barcoded 5' primer and a J-beta primer mix. A unique molecular identifier was introduced onto each TCR beta cDNA molecule by a template-switch 5' adaptor carrying 12 random nucleotides. Each sample yielded at least 2.5 million CDR3-containing paired-end reads. All of the RNA was converted into first-strand cDNA using the Mint cDNA synthesis kit, with a TRBC-specific oligonucleotide serving as the primer. After uracil-DNA glycosylase treatment, a first 18-cycle PCR used universal primers M1SS and BC2_uni_R on all cDNA. Turning to the authors' computational methods: For normalization, 1 million high-quality reads were randomly selected from each sample, with every read carrying a distinct molecular identifier. Instead of being binned into consensus sequences, reads that shared molecular identifiers were thrown out. MiTCR, run with a Q25 quality threshold and the strictest error-elimination algorithm, handled CDR3 identification, clonotype clustering and error correction. Lower-bound total TCR beta diversity was estimated with a nonparametric unseen species model using Euler transformation. TCRdb reran the public reads through fastp at Q25 and MiXCR, keeping productive beta chains. Rows merge per CDR3 protein into single entries with the most common DNA and genes. TCRdb, not the authors, supplied the V and J calls. In all, the sample holds 700,000 to 900,000 distinct CDR3 sequences, and roughly 24% of those were seen once. The ten biggest clones cover roughly 3.1% of the sample.

Trimming takes 7 bases from V and 2 bases from J, and the germline ends sit 8 bases apart. As encoded in the germline V gene, CDR1 is MGHDK while CDR2 is SYGVNS. CDR3 length: 12 amino acids, cysteine to phenylalanine. CDR3 DNA only is kept here, 36 bases in frame from base 1. A further study also used this sample, focusing on T cells of mothers and their children. According to the second study: Donors were nine systemically healthy Caucasian individuals: three mothers and their six children. cDNA synthesis consumed the entire amount of extracted RNA, loaded at 1.5 ug RNA in each 15 ul reaction. In the second PCR, the M1S primer added sample barcodes and 2-4 random nucleotides. Over 8 million TCR beta CDR3 reads were obtained for each mother, and 2.5 million to 3 million reads were obtained for each child. In both related and unrelated pairs, thymic selection shapes the output of TCR recombination in a similar way, with inherited differences having only a minor effect. Related mother-child pairs always showed normalized repertoire overlap that was slightly higher than in unrelated mother-child pairs, though the difference was never significant. With a sensitivity of about 100 clones per million clonotypes, no persistent microchimeric T cell clones were detected. The study used deep NGS to compare TCR beta repertoires of mothers and children, seeking features distinguishing related mother-child pairs from unrelated individuals. On average, the children were approximately 11 +/- 4 years old, while the mothers were around 42 +/- 4 years old. After adapter ligation with NEBNext reagents, the libraries were sequenced on Illumina HiSeq 2000 with 100+100 nt paired-end reads. To prevent cross-contamination, the mother and child libraries were prepared a month apart and were sequenced in separate runs. Each donor had between about 450,000 and 2,100,000 distinct TCR beta clonotypes identified. Naive TCR beta clonotypes were estimated from low-frequency clonotypes matched to each donor's FACS-determined naive share, without sorting.

Material: blood. This chain is built from TRBV25-1 and TRBJ2-5; the D gene lacks a confident call. The TCR comes from a boy aged 10-17 years in good health. The CDR3: CASKGGQETQYF. In nucleotides, the sequence is TGTGCCAGCAAAGGCGGACAAGAGACCCAGTACTTC. With all but the CDR3 taken from the reference TRBV25-1 and TRBJ2-5 genes, the full variable domain is: EADIYQTPRYLVIGTGKKITLECSQTMGHDKMYWYQQDPGMELHLIHYSYGVNSTEKGDLSSESTVSRIRTEHFPLTLESARPSHTSQYLCASKGGQETQYFGPGTRLLVL.